The 29 T cell receptor beta chains in this list originate from one sample, sequenced in a study of blood T cell repertoires in COVID-19. The repertoire was sequenced with immunoSEQ multiplex PCR; TCRdb's copy has only in-frame clones and lacks some. The sample includes 150,000 to 200,000 clones, 88% of them seen just once. Sequencing was carried out using peripheral blood. The receptor set was obtained from a man aged 55 to 70 with acute or convalescent COVID-19.

This chain connects TRBV7-9 to TRBJ1-5, with 7 bases aligning to TRBD1. CDR1 is SEHNR and CDR2 is FQNEAQ in the germline V gene (reference sequence). Trimming took 7 bases from V and 4 from J; bases not matched to a gene: 4. The CDR3 sequence is 13 residues long. The CDR3 DNA reads as TGTGCCAGCACGACGACAGGGAATCAGCCCCAGCATTTT. This encodes CASTTTGNQPQHF.

The chain carries TRBV7-9 and TRBJ1-1; weak D call: TRBD1 (5 bases). V was trimmed by 5 bases and J by 6 bases, leaving 16 bases between them. CDR3 length equals 14 residues. The germline V gene encodes CDR1 SEHNR and CDR2 FQNEAQ (reference sequence). The CDR3 DNA reads as TGTGCCAGCAGCCCCCGTGAAGGGGTGGCTGAAGCTTTCTTT. Amino acid sequence: CASSPREGVAEAFF.

The rearrangement links TRBV27 to TRBJ1-1, with D maybe TRBD1 (5 bases). The V end lost 9 bases, the J end lost 6 bases, and 11 bases lay between the germline ends. Germline lookup yields CDR1 MNHEY and CDR2 SMNVEV (reference sequence). The CDR3 has 11 amino acids. CDR3 nucleotides: TGTGCCAGTGGGGCGGGGCCTGAAGCTTTCTTT. Protein: CASGAGPEAFF.

The chain has TRBV6-6 and TRBJ1-6; perhaps TRBD1 as D (6 bases). Germline CDR1 is MNHNY and CDR2 is SVGAGI (reference sequence). The CDR3 contains 16 residues. The V end lost 4 bases, the J end lost 7 bases, and 17 bases lay between the germline ends. CDR3 sequence reads: CASSSLLGGANSPLHF. CDR3 bases: TGTGCCAGCAGTTCCCTTTTGGGGGGGGCGAATTCACCCCTCCACTTT.

The V and J genes are TRBV9 and TRBJ1-3, with 9 bases lining up with TRBD1. CDR1 and CDR2 (germline): SGDLS, YYNGEE. The CDR3 covers 17 residues. V was pared by 2 bases and J by 0 bases, with 6 bases of the junction left unmatched. CDR3 coding DNA: TGTGCCAGCAGCGTGGACCCGGGACAGGGCTCTGGAAACACCATATATTTT. Translating gives CASSVDPGQGSGNTIYF.

This clone was seen only a few times. This rearrangement joins TRBV11-3 to TRBJ2-4; 10 nucleotides line up with TRBD2. The V and J ends lost 5 bases and 3 bases, in that order; junction bases with no gene match: 7. Germline CDR1 SGHNT, CDR2 YENEEA. The length of the CDR3 is 16 residues. CDR3 bases: TGTGCCAGCAGCCCTGGGACTAGCGTGGGCAAAAACATTCAGTACTTC. The encoded protein is CASSPGTSVGKNIQYF. The whole variable domain, filled in from reference TRBV11-3 and TRBJ2-4, reads EAGVVQSPRYKIIEKKQPVAFWCNPISGHNTLYWYLQNLGQGPELLIRYENEEAVDDSQLPKDRFSAERLKGVDSTLKIQPAELGDSAVYLCASSPGTSVGKNIQYFGAGTRLSVL.

The chain recombines TRBV2 with TRBJ1-4; D remains ambiguous. Trimming shortened V by 4 bases and J by 7 bases, and 7 bases separated the two germline ends. Germline CDR1 reads SNHLY; CDR2 reads FYNNEI. The CDR3 has 12 residues. Here the CDR3 DNA reads TGTGCCAGCAGTGCGACGGGTGAAAAACTGTTTTTT. Protein: CASSATGEKLFF.

This clone has a single count. The gene calls are TRBV30 and TRBJ1-1, with a possible D match to TRBD1 (6 bases). V shed 4 bases and J shed 8 bases, with 17 bases lying between them. The CDR3 extends over 13 amino acids. CDR1 is GTSNPN and CDR2 is SVGIG in the germline V gene (reference sequence). The chain's CDR3 is CAWILIPGTEAFF. In nucleotides, the CDR3 is TGTGCCTGGATCCTAATTCCCGGGACAGAAGCTTTCTTT. The full variable domain, rest sourced from reference TRBV30 and TRBJ1-1, is SQTIHQWPATLVQPVGSPLSLECTVEGTSNPNLYWYRQAAGRGLQLLFYSVGIGQISSEVPQNLSASRPQDRQFILSSKKLLLSDSGFYLCAWILIPGTEAFFGQGTRLTVV.

The rearrangement links TRBV9 to TRBJ2-3, with unresolved D. The CDR3 totals 15 residues. V shed 4 bases and J shed 1 base, with 13 bases lying between them. CDR1 is SGDLS and CDR2 is YYNGEE in the germline V gene. CDR3 nucleotides: TGTGCCAGCAGCCGAGAGAGGCCAGGCACAGATACGCAGTATTTT. Translating gives CASSRERPGTDTQYF.

The V and J genes are TRBV6-5 and TRBJ2-7; no firm D call. The CDR3 covers 11 residues. Germline V gene data show CDR1 as MNHEY and CDR2 as SVGAGI. The V gene lost 1 base and the J gene lost 4 bases, with 2 bases spanning the gap. The CDR3 here is CASSYLYEQYF. The CDR3 nucleotides read TGTGCCAGCAGTTACTTATACGAGCAGTACTTC.

V and J are TRBV5-6 and TRBJ1-1, with TRBD1 identical over 9 bases. The trim removed 4 bases at V and 9 bases at J, leaving 7 bases unmatched. Looked up from germline, CDR1 is SGHDT and CDR2 is YYEEEE. CDR3 length: 13 amino acids. The CDR3 DNA reads as TGTGCCAGCAGCCCAAATGGACAGGGGAAAGCTTTCTTT. Its protein product is CASSPNGQGKAFF. Variable domain in full (rest from reference TRBV5-6 and TRBJ1-1): DAGVTQSPTHLIKTRGQQVTLRCSPKSGHDTVSWYQQALGQGPQFIFQYYEEEERQRGNFPDRFSGHQFPNYSSELNVNALLLGDSALYLCASSPNGQGKAFFGQGTRLTVV.

The chain couples TRBV25-1 to TRBJ1-2; 8 bases map to TRBD1. Germline CDR1 MGHDK, CDR2 SYGVNS. V lost 5 bases and J lost 3; bases outside the gene matches: 5. The CDR3 is 14 residues long. CDR3 bases: TGTGCCAGCAGTCCCAGGACAGGGTACTATGGCTACACCTTC. Residues: CASSPRTGYYGYTF.

CDR3 amino acids: CAWSSQGFTEAFF. In DNA, the CDR3 is TGTGCCTGGAGTAGTCAGGGCTTCACTGAAGCTTTCTTT. The genes are TRBV30 and TRBJ1-1, with D maybe TRBD1 (5 bases). This CDR3 spans 13 amino acids. Germline V gives CDR1 GTSNPN, CDR2 SVGIG (reference sequence). V lost 2 bases and J 4 bases, leaving 11 bases between the germline ends. The complete variable domain, with remaining parts taken from reference TRBV30 and TRBJ1-1, reads SQTIHQWPATLVQPVGSPLSLECTVEGTSNPNLYWYRQAAGRGLQLLFYSVGIGQISSEVPQNLSASRPQDRQFILSSKKLLLSDSGFYLCAWSSQGFTEAFFGQGTRLTVV.

Here the CDR3 DNA reads TGTGCCAGCAGGGTCCGGGACAGGAAGACCCAGTACTTC. Translation: CASRVRDRKTQYF. V and J are TRBV2 and TRBJ2-5; TRBD1 agrees at 8 bases. From germline, CDR1 is SNHLY and CDR2 FYNNEI. After removal of 6 bases from V and 6 bases from J, the junction contained 6 bases not matched to a gene. CDR3 length equals 13 residues.

In nucleotides, the CDR3 is TGTGCCAGCACTCAAGGGACAGGGGCGGATCATGGCTATGGCTACACCTTC. Its protein is CASTQGTGADHGYGYTF. This sequence joins TRBV2 and TRBJ1-2; 10 nucleotides align to TRBD1. CDR3 length equals 17 residues. With V trimmed by 7 bases and J by 4 bases, 15 bases remained unmatched. Germline lookup yields CDR1 SNHLY and CDR2 FYNNEI.

The V and J genes are TRBV19 and TRBJ2-6; 8 bases match TRBD1. V lost 0 bases to trimming and J lost 6 bases; unmatched junction nucleotides: 22. The CDR3 is 22 residues long. The germline gives CDR1 LNHDA, CDR2 SQIVND (reference sequence). The CDR3 nucleotides are TGTGCCAGTAGTATAGACGTCCCACGGGACAGGAGGTTCCGAGTGGAGGCCAACGTCCTGACTTTC. Protein product: CASSIDVPRDRRFRVEANVLTF.

This clone has just one count. J is TRBJ1-3 and V is TRBV19, with D perhaps TRBD1 (5 bases). Germline CDR1 LNHDA, CDR2 SQIVND (reference sequence). This CDR3 is built from 14 residues. V dropped 7 bases and J dropped 0 bases, with 10 bases sitting between them. The chain's CDR3 is CASKGSHSGNTIYF. As DNA, the CDR3 is TGTGCCAGTAAGGGGTCCCACTCTGGAAACACCATATATTTT. The whole variable domain, filled in from reference TRBV19 and TRBJ1-3, reads DGGITQSPKYLFRKEGQNVTLSCEQNLNHDAMYWYRQDPGQGLRLIYYSQIVNDFQKGDIAEGYSVSREKKESFPLTVTSAQKNPTAFYLCASKGSHSGNTIYFGEGSWLTVV.

V usage is TRBV14 and J usage is TRBJ2-7, with TRBD1 matching 9 bases. V lost 2 bases, J lost 4 bases, and 6 bases stayed unmatched. CDR1 and CDR2 (germline): SGHDN, FVKESK. This CDR3 spans 15 amino acids. This CDR3 reads CASSQLGQGSYEQYF. The CDR3 bases are TGTGCCAGCAGCCAATTGGGACAGGGTTCTTACGAGCAGTACTTC.

V gene TRBV27 combines with J gene TRBJ2-3, with D perhaps TRBD1 (5 bases). The CDR3 is made up of 13 amino acids. In germline, CDR1 is MNHEY, CDR2 SMNVEV (reference sequence). The V end was cut by 3 bases, the J end by 5 bases, with 9 bases between. The CDR3, as DNA: TGTGCCAGCAGTTTCAGGGATATAGATACGCAGTATTTT. Translation gives CASSFRDIDTQYF.

The chain carries TRBV2 and TRBJ2-2; tentatively, D is TRBD2 (6 bases). The CDR3 consists of 15 residues. Per the germline V gene, CDR1 is SNHLY and CDR2 is FYNNEI. V was cut by 6 bases and J by 1 base, with 12 bases left in between. Here the CDR3 DNA reads TGTGCCAGCAGCATAGGGCGGGGGAACACCGGGGAGCTGTTTTTT. It yields the protein CASSIGRGNTGELFF.

This chain joins TRBV2 and TRBJ2-1, with TRBD2 matching over 11 bases. The CDR3 loop spans 16 amino acids. V lost 4 bases to trimming and J lost 2 bases; unmatched junction nucleotides: 4. Germline V gene sequence: CDR1 SNHLY, CDR2 FYNNEI. CDR3 nucleotides: TGTGCCAGCAGTGCGCTAGCGGGAGGCGCCTACAATGAGCAGTTCTTC. Translation gives CASSALAGGAYNEQFF.

This clone was picked up one time. The V call is TRBV12-5, the J call TRBJ2-3, with 16 bases lining up with TRBD2. J gave up 4 bases and V 6 bases, and 4 bases lay outside the gene matches. The CDR3 length is 16 residues. Germline CDR1 reads LGHNT; CDR2 reads FRNRAP. The CDR3 DNA is TGTGCTAGTGGACCGGGACTAGCGGGGGGGCCAGATACGCAGTATTTT. It encodes CASGPGLAGGPDTQYF.

The V call is TRBV24-1, the J call TRBJ1-5, with D perhaps matching TRBD1 (5 bases). The CDR3 is made up of 13 amino acids. V was cut by 7 bases and J by 6 bases, with 12 bases left in between. Germline V lookup: CDR1 KGHDR, CDR2 SFDVKD. The CDR3 DNA follows: TGTGCCACCAGCCGAGCGGGGGTTCAGCCCCAGCATTTT. The encoded protein is CATSRAGVQPQHF.

The V call is TRBV2, the J call TRBJ1-2; D uncertain. CDR3 length: 14 residues. V gave up 2 bases and J gave up 1 base, with 8 bases separating them. The germline V gene has CDR1 SNHLY and CDR2 FYNNEI. Here the CDR3 reads CASSESRVNYGYTF. The DNA of the CDR3 is TGTGCCAGCAGTGAATCTCGGGTTAACTATGGCTACACCTTC. Variable domain in full (rest from reference TRBV2 and TRBJ1-2): EPEVTQTPSHQVTQMGQEVILRCVPISNHLYFYWYRQILGQKVEFLVSFYNNEISEKSEIFDDQFSVERPDGSNFTLKIRSTKLEDSAMYFCASSESRVNYGYTFGSGTRLTVV.

The chain combines TRBV27 with TRBJ2-3; TRBD2 agrees at 15 bases. V was clipped by 5 bases and J by 4 bases; unmatched bases: 10. The CDR3 totals 18 residues. Per the germline V gene, CDR1 is MNHEY and CDR2 is SMNVEV (reference sequence). The CDR3 region is CASSPGLAGGVGADTQYF. The DNA of the CDR3 is TGTGCCAGCAGTCCCGGACTAGCGGGGGGGGTGGGGGCAGATACGCAGTATTTT.

The J gene is TRBJ1-6, the V gene TRBV18; 7 positions agree with TRBD1. With 6 bases clipped from V and 3 bases from J, the junction kept 5 bases outside the gene matches. The CDR3 spans 15 residues. Germline-derived CDR1 and CDR2 are KGHSH and LQKENI. The CDR3 DNA reads as TGTGCCAGCTCCCCCGGACAGGACTATAATTCACCCCTCCACTTT. Encoded protein: CASSPGQDYNSPLHF.

The CDR3 region has the DNA TGTGCCAGTAGTATACCGTTAGCGGGGCCGAACACCGGGGAGCTGTTTTTT. It encodes CASSIPLAGPNTGELFF. V and J are TRBV19 and TRBJ2-2; 8 bases match TRBD2. The CDR3 has 17 amino acids. V dropped 2 bases and J dropped 0; count of bases not matched to a gene: 5. CDR1 is LNHDA, CDR2 SQIVND, per germline (reference sequence).

The chain employs TRBV7-9 and TRBJ2-3, with D possibly matching TRBD2 (6 bases). CDR3 length equals 16 residues. V dropped 5 bases and J dropped 4 bases, with 19 bases sitting between them. Germline CDR1 SEHNR, CDR2 FQNEAQ (reference sequence). CDR3 nucleotide sequence: TGTGCCAGCAGCCGACCCGGGACTGATGGGGCAGATACGCAGTATTTT. This translates into CASSRPGTDGADTQYF.

CDR3 nucleotide sequence: TGTGCCAGCAGACTGGCGGGGGGCGAAAAACTGTTTTTT. Protein sequence: CASRLAGGEKLFF. The chain links TRBV12-3 or TRBV12-4 to TRBJ1-4; TRBD1 might be the D (6 bases). V lost 6 bases, J lost 8 bases, and 13 bases lay in between. The CDR3 consists of 13 residues.